These 9 T cell receptor beta chains share one sample of origin, sequenced in a study of OX40 agonist ivuxolimab in advanced cancers. TCRdb's copy holds only in-frame clones and misses some; the assay was immunoSEQ multiplex PCR. The sample has some 37,000 clones, approximately 90% seen once. The input for sequencing was CD4+ or CD8+ T cells sorted from blood, taken in a trial of the OX40 agonist ivuxolimab. The receptors originated from an adult with an advanced solid tumor such as melanoma, head and neck, liver or kidney cancer.

The rearrangement links TRBV7-9 to TRBJ2-3, with 9 bases matching TRBD1. Trimming removed 5 bases from V and 4 bases from J; junction bases left unmatched: 7. Germline V gives CDR1 SEHNR, CDR2 FQNEAQ (reference sequence). The CDR3 contains 15 residues. The chain's CDR3 is CASSPGQGIADTQYF. DNA of the CDR3: TGTGCCAGCAGCCCCGGACAGGGGATCGCAGATACGCAGTATTTT.

The gene calls are TRBV7-8 and TRBJ2-7, with 7 bases matching TRBD1. The length of the CDR3 is 15 residues. V gave up 5 bases and J gave up 2 bases; unmatched junction bases: 9. Germline values: CDR1 SGHVS, CDR2 FQNEAQ. CDR3 nucleotides: TGTGCCAGCAGCCACAGGGGCCTACTCCCCTACGAGCAGTACTTC. Translated, it gives CASSHRGLLPYEQYF.

V is TRBV7-6 and J is TRBJ2-1; 8 bases map to TRBD2. The CDR3 is made up of 17 amino acids. Germline CDR1 reads SGHVS; CDR2 reads FNYEAQ. The trim removed 1 base at V and 4 bases at J, leaving 9 bases unmatched. CDR3 sequence reads: CASSLEPAGASYNEQFF. The CDR3 nucleotides read TGTGCCAGCAGCTTAGAGCCAGCGGGAGCCTCTTACAATGAGCAGTTCTTC.

The rearrangement uses TRBV9 and TRBJ1-3, with D possibly TRBD1 on 5 matching bases. The V gene lost 3 bases and the J gene lost 1 base, with 11 bases spanning the gap. This CDR3 is 15 amino acids long. Per the germline V gene, CDR1 is SGDLS and CDR2 is YYNGEE. CDR3 sequence reads: CASSDGTYSGNTIYF. Here the CDR3 DNA reads TGTGCCAGCAGCGACGGGACTTATTCTGGAAACACCATATATTTT. The full variable domain, rest sourced from reference TRBV9 and TRBJ1-3, is DSGVTQTPKHLITATGQRVTLRCSPRSGDLSVYWYQQSLDQGLQFLIQYYNGEERAKGNILERFSAQQFPDLHSELNLSSLELGDSALYFCASSDGTYSGNTIYFGEGSWLTVV.

V usage is TRBV27 and J usage is TRBJ2-7, with TRBD2 matching 8 bases. There are 15 residues in the CDR3. V dropped 2 bases and J dropped 3; count of bases not matched to a gene: 6. Germline CDR1 reads MNHEY; CDR2 reads SMNVEV (reference sequence). Written as DNA, the CDR3 is TGTGCCAGCAGTTTAGGTAGCGGGATAGGCTACGAGCAGTACTTC. Residues: CASSLGSGIGYEQYF.

This clone was counted once. V and J are TRBV7-9 and TRBJ2-7; no clear D gene. V was clipped by 5 bases and J by 3 bases, with 17 bases between them. The CDR3 consists of 15 residues. Germline V gene data show CDR1 as SEHNR and CDR2 as FQNEAQ (reference sequence). The CDR3 DNA follows: TGTGCCAGCAGCCTGGCCGCGACTCGTGACTACGAGCAGTACTTC. Protein: CASSLAATRDYEQYF.

This clone was seen a handful of times. The chain employs TRBV6-5 and TRBJ2-3, with 10 positions matching TRBD2. V lost 6 bases and J lost 1; bases outside the gene matches: 4. Germline CDR1 reads MNHEY; CDR2 reads SVGAGI. The CDR3 runs to 15 residues. The CDR3 loop reads CASSQGTSGTDTQYF. DNA for the CDR3: TGTGCCAGCAGCCAAGGGACTAGCGGCACAGATACGCAGTATTTT.

This sequence joins TRBV10-1 and TRBJ1-1; the D is unclear. The CDR3 sequence is 13 residues long. The V and J ends lost 9 bases and 6 bases respectively, with 17 bases between them. Germline V gene lookup returns CDR1 WNHNN and CDR2 SYGVQD (reference sequence). The chain's CDR3 is CARKPRRAPEAFF. CDR3 nucleotide sequence: TGCGCCAGGAAACCTCGAAGGGCCCCTGAAGCTTTCTTT.

This chain links TRBV7-2 with TRBJ2-7; 9 nucleotides align to TRBD2. Germline lookup yields CDR1 SGHTA and CDR2 FQGNSA. J lost 2 bases, V lost 4 bases, and 12 bases had no gene match. This CDR3 has 17 residues. CDR3 residues: CASSSLNSGRSPYEQYF. The CDR3 DNA is TGTGCCAGCAGCTCTCTCAATAGCGGGAGAAGCCCCTACGAGCAGTACTTC.